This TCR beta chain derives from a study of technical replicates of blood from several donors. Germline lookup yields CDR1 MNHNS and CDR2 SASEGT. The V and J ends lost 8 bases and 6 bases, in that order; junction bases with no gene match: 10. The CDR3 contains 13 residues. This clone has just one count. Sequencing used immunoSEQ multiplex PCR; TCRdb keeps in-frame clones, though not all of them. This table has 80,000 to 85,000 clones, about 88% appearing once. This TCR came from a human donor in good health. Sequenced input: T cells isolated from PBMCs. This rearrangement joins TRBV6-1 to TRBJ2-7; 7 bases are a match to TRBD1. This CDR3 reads CASSGTVLREQYF. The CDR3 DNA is TGTGCCAGCTCCGGGACAGTACTTCGCGAGCAGTACTTC.